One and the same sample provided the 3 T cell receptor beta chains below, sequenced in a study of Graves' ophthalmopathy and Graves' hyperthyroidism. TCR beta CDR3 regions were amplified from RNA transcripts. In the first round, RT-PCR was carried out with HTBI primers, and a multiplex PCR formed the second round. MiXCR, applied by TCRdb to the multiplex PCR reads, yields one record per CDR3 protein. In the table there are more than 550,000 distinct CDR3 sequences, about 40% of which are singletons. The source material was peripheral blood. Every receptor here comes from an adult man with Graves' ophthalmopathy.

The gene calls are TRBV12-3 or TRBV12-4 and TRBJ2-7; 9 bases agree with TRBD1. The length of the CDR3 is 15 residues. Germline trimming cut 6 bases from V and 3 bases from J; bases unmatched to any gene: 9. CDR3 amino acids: CASSRTGGWSYEQYF. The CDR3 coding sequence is TGTGCCAGCAGCCGTACAGGGGGCTGGAGCTACGAGCAGTACTTC.

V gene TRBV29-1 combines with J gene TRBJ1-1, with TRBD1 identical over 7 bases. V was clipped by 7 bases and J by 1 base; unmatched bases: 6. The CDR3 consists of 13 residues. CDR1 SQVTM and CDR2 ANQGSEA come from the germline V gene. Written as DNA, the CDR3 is TGCAGCGCGGCCGGGACAGAGAACACTGAAGCTTTCTTT. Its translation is CSAAGTENTEAFF.

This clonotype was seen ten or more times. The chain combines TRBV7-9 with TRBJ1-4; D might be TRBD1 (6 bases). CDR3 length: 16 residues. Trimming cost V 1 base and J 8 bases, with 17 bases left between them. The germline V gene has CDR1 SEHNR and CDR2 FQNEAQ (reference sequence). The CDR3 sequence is CASSLVSGGGEEKLFF. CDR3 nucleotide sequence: TGTGCCAGCAGCTTAGTGTCGGGGGGCGGGGAAGAAAAACTGTTTTTT.